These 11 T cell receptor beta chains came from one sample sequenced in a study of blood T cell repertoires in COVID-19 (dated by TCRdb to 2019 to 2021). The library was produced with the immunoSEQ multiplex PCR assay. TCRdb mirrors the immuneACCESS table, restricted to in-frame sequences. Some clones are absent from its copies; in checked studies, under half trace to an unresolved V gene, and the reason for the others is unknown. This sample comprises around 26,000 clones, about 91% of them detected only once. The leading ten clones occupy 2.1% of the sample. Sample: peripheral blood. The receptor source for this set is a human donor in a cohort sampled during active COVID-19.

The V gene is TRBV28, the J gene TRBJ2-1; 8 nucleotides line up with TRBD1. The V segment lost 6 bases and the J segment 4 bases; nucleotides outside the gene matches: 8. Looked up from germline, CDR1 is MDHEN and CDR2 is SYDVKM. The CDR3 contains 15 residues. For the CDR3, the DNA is TGTGCCAGCAGGCCCCTGGGGACAGGTTACAATGAGCAGTTCTTC. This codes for CASRPLGTGYNEQFF.

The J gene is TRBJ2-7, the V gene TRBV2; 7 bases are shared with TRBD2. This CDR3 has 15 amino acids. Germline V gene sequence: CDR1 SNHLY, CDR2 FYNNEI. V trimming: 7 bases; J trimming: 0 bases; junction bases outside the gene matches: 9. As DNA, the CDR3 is TGTGCCAGCATGCTAGCGGCCACACCCTCCTACGAGCAGTACTTC. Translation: CASMLAATPSYEQYF. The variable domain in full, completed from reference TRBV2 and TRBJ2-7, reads EPEVTQTPSHQVTQMGQEVILRCVPISNHLYFYWYRQILGQKVEFLVSFYNNEISEKSEIFDDQFSVERPDGSNFTLKIRSTKLEDSAMYFCASMLAATPSYEQYFGPGTRLTVT.

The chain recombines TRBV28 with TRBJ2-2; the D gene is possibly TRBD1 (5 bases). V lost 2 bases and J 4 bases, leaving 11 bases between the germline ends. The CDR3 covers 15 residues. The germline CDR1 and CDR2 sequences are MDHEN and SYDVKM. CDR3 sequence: CASSLAGSGTGELFF. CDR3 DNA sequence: TGTGCCAGCAGTTTAGCAGGGTCGGGCACCGGGGAGCTGTTTTTT. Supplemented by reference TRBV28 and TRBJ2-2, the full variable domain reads DVKVTQSSRYLVKRTGEKVFLECVQDMDHENMFWYRQDPGLGLRLIYFSYDVKMKEKGDIPEGYSVSREKKERFSLILESASTNQTSMYLCASSLAGSGTGELFFGEGSRLTVL.

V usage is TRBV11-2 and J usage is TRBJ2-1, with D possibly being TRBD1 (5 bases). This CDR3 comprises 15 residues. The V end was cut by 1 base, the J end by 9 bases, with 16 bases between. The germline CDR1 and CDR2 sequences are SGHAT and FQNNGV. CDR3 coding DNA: TGTGCCAGCAGCTTAGGAACAGGATATACAAGTGAGCAGTTCTTC. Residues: CASSLGTGYTSEQFF.

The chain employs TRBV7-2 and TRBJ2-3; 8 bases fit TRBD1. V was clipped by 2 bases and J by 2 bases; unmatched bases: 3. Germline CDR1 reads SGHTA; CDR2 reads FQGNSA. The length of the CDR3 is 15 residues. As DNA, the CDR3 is TGTGCCAGCAGCTTACAGGGGGCGCCCACAGATACGCAGTATTTT. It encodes CASSLQGAPTDTQYF.

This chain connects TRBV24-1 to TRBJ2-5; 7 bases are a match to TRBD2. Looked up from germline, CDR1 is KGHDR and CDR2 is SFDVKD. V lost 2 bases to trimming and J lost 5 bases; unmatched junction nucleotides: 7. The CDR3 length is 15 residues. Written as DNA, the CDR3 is TGTGCCACCAGTGATTCTACTCGCGGGGGTGAGACCCAGTACTTC. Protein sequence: CATSDSTRGGETQYF.

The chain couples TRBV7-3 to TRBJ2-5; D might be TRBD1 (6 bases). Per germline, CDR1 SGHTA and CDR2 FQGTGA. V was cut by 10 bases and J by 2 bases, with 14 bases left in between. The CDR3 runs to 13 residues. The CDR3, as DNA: TGTGCCACAAAACGGGACACGCAAGAGACCCAGTACTTC. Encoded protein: CATKRDTQETQYF.

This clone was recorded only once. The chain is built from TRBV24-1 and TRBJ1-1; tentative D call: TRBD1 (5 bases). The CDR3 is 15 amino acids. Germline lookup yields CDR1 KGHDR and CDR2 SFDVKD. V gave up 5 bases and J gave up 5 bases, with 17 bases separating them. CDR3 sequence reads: CATSAANGGRTEAFF. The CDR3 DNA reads TGTGCCACCAGTGCGGCGAACGGGGGGAGAACTGAAGCTTTCTTT.

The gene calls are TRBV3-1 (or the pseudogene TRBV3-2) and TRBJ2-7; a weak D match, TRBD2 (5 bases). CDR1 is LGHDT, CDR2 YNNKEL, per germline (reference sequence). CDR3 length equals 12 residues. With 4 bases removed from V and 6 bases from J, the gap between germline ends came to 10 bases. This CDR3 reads CASSPAGLEQYF. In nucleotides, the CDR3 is TGTGCCAGCAGCCCCGCGGGCCTCGAGCAGTACTTC.

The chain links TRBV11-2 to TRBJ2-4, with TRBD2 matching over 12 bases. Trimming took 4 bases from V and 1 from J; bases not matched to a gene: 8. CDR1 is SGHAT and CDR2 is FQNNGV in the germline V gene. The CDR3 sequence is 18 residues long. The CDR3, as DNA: TGTGCCAGCAGCTCCTCGACTAGCGGGAGTAATGCCAAAAACATTCAGTACTTC. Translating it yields CASSSSTSGSNAKNIQYF.

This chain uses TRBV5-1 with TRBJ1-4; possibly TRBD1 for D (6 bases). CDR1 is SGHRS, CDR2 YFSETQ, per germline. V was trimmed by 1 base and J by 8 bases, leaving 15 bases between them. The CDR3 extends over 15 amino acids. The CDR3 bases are TGCGCCAGCAGCTTGAAGACAGGAGAAACAGAAAAACTGTTTTTT. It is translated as CASSLKTGETEKLFF.